This T cell receptor beta chain originates from a study of T cell clonality in common variable immunodeficiency. The table came from immunoSEQ multiplex PCR; TCRdb's copy has only in-frame clones and leaves some out. The sample counts just over 20,000 clones, none seen once; the ten largest own about 2.1%. CVID subjects were neither ill nor on immunomodulatory or immunosuppressive medication at sampling. Blood samples were heparinized, about 4.5 to 9 ml per donor. This clone was counted ten times or more. What it recognizes is unknown. Read sequence stops 3 residues before the CDR3 end, and the germline J gene provides the missing end. Study observations and caveats: CVID subjects showed higher TCRbeta clonality than healthy controls. Shared TCRbeta clones were fewer between CVID subjects than controls. Common variable immunodeficiency TCR beta sequences reportedly had fewer deletions and N-nucleotide insertions.

Germline V gene lookup returns CDR1 GTSNPN and CDR2 SVGIG (reference sequence). This CDR3 is built from 12 residues. V gave up 5 bases and J gave up 3 bases; unmatched junction bases: 2. V is TRBV30 and J is TRBJ2-7, with 9 bases aligning to TRBD2. Sequencing was carried out using peripheral blood mononuclear cells. This clonotype was sampled from a human donor with common variable immunodeficiency. CDR3 bases read: TGTGCCTGGGCGGGAGGGTACTACGAG. Amino acid sequence: CAWAGGYYE. In full, the CDR3 is CAWAGGYYEQYF.